These 17 T cell receptor beta chains originate from one sample sequenced in a study of blood T cells in healthy people across ages. A sample-barcoded 5' primer and a J-beta primer mix were used in a second PCR of about 7 to 11 cycles. TCRdb passed the 5' RACE reads through MiXCR, listing each CDR3 protein once. The sample holds 600,000 or so distinct CDR3 sequences, less than 60% seen once. The sample comprised blood. The receptor set was obtained from a man aged 80 or over in good health.

The V call is TRBV20-1, the J call TRBJ2-3, with 8 bases fitting TRBD2. Looked up from germline, CDR1 is DFQATT and CDR2 is SNEGSKA (reference sequence). With V trimmed by 6 bases and J by 0 bases, 14 bases remained unmatched. This CDR3 comprises 17 residues. The CDR3 DNA reads TGCAGTGCGAGTACTAGCGGAAGGCATTCTAGCACAGATACGCAGTATTTT. It codes for CSASTSGRHSSTDTQYF.

The chain employs TRBV24-1 and TRBJ2-1; the D gene is possibly TRBD1 (6 bases). CDR3 length: 12 residues. CDR1 and CDR2 from the germline V gene are KGHDR and SFDVKD. V lost 9 bases, J lost 4 bases, and 9 bases lay in between. Here the CDR3 reads CATGGRYNEQFF. CDR3 sequence (DNA): TGTGCCACCGGGGGCAGGTACAATGAGCAGTTCTTC.

In DNA, the CDR3 is TGTGCCAGCAGCTTAGGTCTCAGACTAGCGGGAGCAAATGAGCAGTTCTTC. Translating gives CASSLGLRLAGANEQFF. This chain links TRBV7-2 with TRBJ2-1, with TRBD2 matching over 12 bases. Trimming removed 1 base from V and 7 bases from J; junction bases left unmatched: 8. Germline V gene sequence: CDR1 SGHTA, CDR2 FQGNSA. The CDR3 loop spans 17 amino acids. Complete variable domain (other parts from reference TRBV7-2 and TRBJ2-1): GAGVSQSPSNKVTEKGKDVELRCDPISGHTALYWYRQSLGQGLEFLIYFQGNSAPDKSGLPSDRFSAERTGGSVSTLTIQRTQQEDSAVYLCASSLGLRLAGANEQFFGPGTRLTVL.

The chain has TRBV7-3 and TRBJ2-1, with D tentatively TRBD2 (6 bases). Germline CDR1 and CDR2: SGHTA and FQGTGA. V shed 0 bases and J shed 10 bases, with 16 bases lying between them. The CDR3 length is 15 residues. This chain's CDR3 is CASSLTQATSREQFF. DNA for the CDR3: TGTGCCAGCAGCTTAACCCAAGCGACTAGTCGGGAGCAGTTCTTC.

The CDR3 loop is CASSGQAGIEQYF. The CDR3 region has the DNA TGTGCCAGCAGCGGACAGGCTGGTATCGAGCAGTACTTC. The chain links TRBV9 to TRBJ2-5, with D perhaps TRBD1 (6 bases). The DNA end favors TRBJ2-7, so the J call may be wrong. The CDR3 sequence is 13 residues long. The germline V gene has CDR1 SGDLS and CDR2 YYNGEE.

This clonotype was picked up a small number of times. The chain combines TRBV6-2 or TRBV6-3 with TRBJ2-1; D not resolved. In germline, CDR1 is MNHEY, CDR2 SVGEGT. This CDR3 comprises 14 residues. With 2 bases removed from V and 3 bases from J, the gap between germline ends came to 8 bases. The CDR3 sequence: CASSYPDGYNEQFF. CDR3 in DNA: TGTGCCAGCAGTTACCCGGACGGCTACAATGAGCAGTTCTTC.

This clonotype was counted only a few times. The chain couples TRBV29-1 to TRBJ2-7, with 10 bases matching TRBD1. This CDR3 is 13 amino acids long. V was clipped by 4 bases and J by 3 bases; unmatched bases: 3. Germline V CDR1 and CDR2: SQVTM, ANQGSEA. CDR3 sequence: CSVGGQGLYEQYF. The CDR3 nucleotides read TGCAGCGTTGGGGGACAGGGGCTCTACGAGCAGTACTTC.

The table lists this clonotype with a few counts. This sequence joins TRBV29-1 and TRBJ2-1, with D perhaps TRBD1 (6 bases). V lost 3 bases and J 2 bases, leaving 14 bases between the germline ends. Germline V gene sequence: CDR1 SQVTM, CDR2 ANQGSEA. The length of the CDR3 is 15 residues. CDR3 residues: CSVDRGKGAYNEQFF. The DNA of the CDR3 is TGCAGCGTTGATAGAGGGAAGGGGGCCTACAATGAGCAGTTCTTC.

The rearrangement joins TRBV7-3 to TRBJ1-2, with D possibly being TRBD1 (6 bases). The V and J ends lost 7 bases and 7 bases respectively, with 16 bases between them. Germline assignment: CDR1 SGHTA and CDR2 FQGTGA. This CDR3 has 13 residues. CDR3 region: CASTPSGGGGYTF. Here the CDR3 DNA reads TGTGCCAGCACCCCTTCGGGGGGCGGTGGCTACACCTTC.

This clonotype occurred once. The gene calls are TRBV7-9 and TRBJ2-7, with 8 positions matching TRBD1. The CDR3 runs to 15 residues. Germline V gene lookup returns CDR1 SEHNR and CDR2 FQNEAQ (reference sequence). The ends lost 2 bases at V and 0 bases at J; junction bases unmatched: 3. In DNA form, the CDR3 reads TGTGCCAGCAGCTTAAATGACAGGGGCTCCTACGAGCAGTACTTC. Translating it yields CASSLNDRGSYEQYF.

This clonotype was seen only a few times. This chain links TRBV10-3 with TRBJ1-1; the D gene is possibly TRBD1 (5 bases). The CDR3 totals 13 residues. Trimming removed 10 bases from V and 1 base from J, with 13 bases in between. The germline CDR1 and CDR2 sequences are ENHRY and SYGVKD. The CDR3 sequence: CATRAGGNTEAFF. The CDR3 region has the DNA TGTGCCACCCGGGCCGGGGGGAACACTGAAGCTTTCTTT.

This clonotype was found many times. The chain couples TRBV27 to TRBJ2-3; possible D gene TRBD1, 5 bases. V lost 4 bases, J lost 3 bases, and 11 bases lay in between. Germline CDR1 and CDR2: MNHEY and SMNVEV (reference sequence). The CDR3 is 14 residues long. The CDR3 region has the DNA TGTGCCAGCAGTTGGCAGGGATATACAGATACGCAGTATTTT. Its translation is CASSWQGYTDTQYF.

V is TRBV7-2 and J is TRBJ2-5, with TRBD2 as a possible D gene (6 bases). The germline V and J ends were trimmed by 2 bases and 11 bases, with 12 bases remaining between them. The length of the CDR3 is 12 residues. Germline loops: CDR1 SGHTA, CDR2 FQGNSA. CDR3 in DNA: TGTGCCAGCAGCTTAAACGGACGGGAGCAGTACTTC. Translated, it gives CASSLNGREQYF.

The chain combines TRBV28 with TRBJ2-3; no reliable D call. Trimming shortened V by 3 bases and J by 3 bases, and 10 bases separated the two germline ends. Germline V CDR1 and CDR2: MDHEN, SYDVKM. CDR3 length: 14 residues. The CDR3 loop is CASSFRLVTDTQYF. The CDR3 DNA is TGTGCCAGCAGTTTCCGCCTAGTAACAGATACGCAGTATTTT. Using reference TRBV28 and TRBJ2-3 for the parts outside the CDR3, the full variable domain is DVKVTQSSRYLVKRTGEKVFLECVQDMDHENMFWYRQDPGLGLRLIYFSYDVKMKEKGDIPEGYSVSREKKERFSLILESASTNQTSMYLCASSFRLVTDTQYFGPGTRLTVL.

The gene calls are TRBV7-3 and TRBJ1-1; 9 nucleotides match TRBD1. This CDR3 region has 14 residues. Per the germline V gene, CDR1 is SGHTA and CDR2 is FQGTGA. V shed 5 bases and J 9 bases; nucleotides not matched to a gene: 10. The chain's CDR3 is CASSATPGQGKAFF. The CDR3 DNA follows: TGTGCCAGCAGCGCTACTCCGGGACAGGGTAAAGCTTTCTTT.

The chain couples TRBV7-9 to TRBJ2-2; the D is unclear. The ends were cut back, 3 bases at V and 3 bases at J, with 5 bases in the middle. This CDR3 comprises 13 residues. Germline V gene sequence: CDR1 SEHNR, CDR2 FQNEAQ (reference sequence). In DNA, the CDR3 is TGTGCCAGCAGCTTGATGTACACCGGGGAGCTGTTTTTT. It specifies CASSLMYTGELFF.

This clonotype came up a few times. A much larger clone differs from this one at a single base, so this may be a read error. This chain connects TRBV6-5 to TRBJ2-5; 13 bases line up with TRBD2. V was pared by 2 bases and J by 11 bases, with 8 bases of the junction left unmatched. The CDR3 extends over 15 amino acids. Germline CDR1 is MNHEY and CDR2 is SVGAGI. CDR3 loop: CASSYGTSGGAEQYF. The CDR3 DNA sequence: TGTGCCAGCAGTTACGGTACTAGCGGGGGGGCTGAGCAGTACTTC.